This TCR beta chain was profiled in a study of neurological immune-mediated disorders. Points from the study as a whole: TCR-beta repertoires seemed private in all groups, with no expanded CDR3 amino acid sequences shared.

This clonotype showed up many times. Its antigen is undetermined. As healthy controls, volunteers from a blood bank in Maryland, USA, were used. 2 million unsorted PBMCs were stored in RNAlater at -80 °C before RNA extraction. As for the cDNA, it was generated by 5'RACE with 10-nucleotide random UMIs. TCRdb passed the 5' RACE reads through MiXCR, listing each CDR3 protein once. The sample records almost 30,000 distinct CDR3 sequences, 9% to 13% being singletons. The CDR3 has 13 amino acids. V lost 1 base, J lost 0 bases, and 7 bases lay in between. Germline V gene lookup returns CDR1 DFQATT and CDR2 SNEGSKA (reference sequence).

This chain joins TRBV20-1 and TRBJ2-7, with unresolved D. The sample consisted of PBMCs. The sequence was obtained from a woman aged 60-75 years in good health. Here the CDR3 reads CSARVQLSYEQYF. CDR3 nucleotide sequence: TGCAGTGCTAGAGTACAGCTCTCCTACGAGCAGTACTTC.